This is a list of T cell receptor beta chains from one sample in a study of identical twins. In TCRdb, the 5' RACE reads were re-called with MiXCR into one record per CDR3 protein. The repertoire holds a few hundred thousand distinct CDR3 sequences, with approximately 8.7% as singletons. Sample: naive T cells sorted from blood. These receptors were obtained from a woman aged 45-65 years in good health. Each CDR3 is given with its conserved first and last residue. A D gene is named only where the DNA matches it firmly. Clone sizes are given selectively: once, few, many, or a class where the clone is expanded.

V	size	D	J	CDR3	DNA
TRBV5-1	few	TRBD2	TRBJ2-4	CASSFSSSGLSKNIQYF	TGCGCCAGCAGCTTCTCCTCTAGCGGGCTCAGCAAAAACATTCAGTACTTC
TRBV5-1	.	.	TRBJ2-5	CASSLQQETQYF	TGCGCCAGCAGCCTCCAACAAGAGACCCAGTACTTC
TRBV11-2	.	.	TRBJ1-1	CASSLAGRMNTEAFF	TGTGCCAGCAGCTTAGCTGGAAGGATGAACACTGAAGCTTTCTTT
TRBV20-1	few	TRBD2	TRBJ2-5	CSASRQGATGLAGGETQYF	TGCAGTGCTTCCCGACAGGGGGCAACAGGACTAGCGGGAGGGGAGACCCAGTACTTC
TRBV6-1	few	.	TRBJ1-2	CASSVTVNYGYTF	TGTGCCAGCAGTGTAACGGTTAACTATGGCTACACCTTC
TRBV14	many	TRBD1	TRBJ2-1	CASSALEGTGLSYNEQFF	TGTGCCAGCAGCGCGCTAGAAGGGACAGGGTTATCCTACAATGAGCAGTTCTTC
TRBV6-6	many	TRBD2	TRBJ2-7	CASSLKAGGEQYF	TGTGCCAGCAGTTTAAAGGCCGGGGGGGAGCAGTACTTC
TRBV7-9	many	TRBD2	TRBJ2-1	CASSLGGGLADTYNEQFF	TGTGCCAGCAGCTTAGGGGGGGGACTAGCGGACACTTACAATGAGCAGTTCTTC
TRBV29-1	.	TRBD2	TRBJ2-1	CSVELAGATYNEQFF	TGCAGCGTTGAACTAGCGGGAGCCACCTACAATGAGCAGTTCTTC
TRBV20-1	many	.	TRBJ2-7	CSARRTEAADFYEQYF	TGCAGTGCTAGACGAACCGAGGCGGCGGACTTCTACGAGCAGTACTTC
TRBV18	few	.	TRBJ2-5	CASSPPGLRETQYF	TGTGCCAGCTCACCACCGGGATTGAGAGAGACCCAGTACTTC
TRBV12-3/TRBV12-4	many	.	TRBJ2-2	CASSFRGSGELFF	TGTGCCAGCAGTTTCCGGGGTTCCGGGGAGCTGTTTTTT
TRBV5-1	few	.	TRBJ2-1	CASSSWGDSFVLYNEQFF	TGCGCCAGCAGCTCCTGGGGAGACTCCTTCGTCTTGTACAATGAGCAGTTCTTC
TRBV15	.	.	TRBJ2-1	CATVPLEERGFEQFF	TGTGCCACCGTCCCTCTAGAGGAGAGGGGTTTTGAGCAGTTCTTC
TRBV12-3/TRBV12-4	.	.	TRBJ1-1	CASSLRPDSMNTEAFF	TGTGCCAGCAGTTTACGCCCCGACAGCATGAACACTGAAGCTTTCTTT
TRBV6-5	few	TRBD2	TRBJ2-3	CASRGLLAGGPKGPDTQYF	TGTGCCAGCAGAGGATTACTAGCGGGAGGGCCCAAGGGCCCAGATACGCAGTATTTT